The 28 T cell receptor beta chains in this list originate from one sample, sequenced in a study of immune evolution from preneoplasia to lung adenocarcinoma. Measured with immunoSEQ multiplex PCR; TCRdb has only the in-frame clones, and not every one. The sample includes about 7,500 clones, 70% to 80% of them seen just once. The sequenced material came from FFPE invasive lung adenocarcinoma tissue. These receptor sequences come from a person aged 35-49 years with lung adenocarcinoma.

This chain connects TRBV6-6 to TRBJ1-1; the D gene is possibly TRBD1 (5 bases). The CDR3 runs 15 residues. Trimming stripped 6 bases from V and 6 bases from J, with 20 bases between. Germline CDR1 reads MNHNY; CDR2 reads SVGAGI (reference sequence). The CDR3 DNA reads TGTGCCAGCAGCGTGTCTCGGGGGAGCCGGGCTGAAGCTTTCTTT. Protein sequence: CASSVSRGSRAEAFF.

This chain links TRBV27 with TRBJ2-7; perhaps TRBD1 as D (5 bases). V lost 0 bases and J 3 bases, leaving 9 bases between the germline ends. This CDR3 spans 14 amino acids. Germline lookup yields CDR1 MNHEY and CDR2 SMNVEV (reference sequence). DNA of the CDR3: TGTGCCAGCAGTTTATCGCCAGGGATCTACGAGCAGTACTTC. Encoded protein: CASSLSPGIYEQYF.

The CDR3 nucleotides read TGCGCCAGCAGCTCCGGGACAGGGGTCACAGATACGCAGTATTTT. This sequence encodes CASSSGTGVTDTQYF. This sequence joins TRBV5-1 and TRBJ2-3; 10 nucleotides line up with TRBD1. Germline V lookup: CDR1 SGHRS, CDR2 YFSETQ. The V segment lost 3 bases and the J segment 2 bases; nucleotides outside the gene matches: 3. The CDR3 is 15 amino acids.

This rearrangement joins TRBV5-1 to TRBJ2-7, with D possibly matching TRBD1 (5 bases). V was pared by 0 bases and J by 2 bases, with 15 bases between. CDR1 and CDR2 from the germline V gene are SGHRS and YFSETQ. CDR3 length: 16 amino acids. CDR3 DNA sequence: TGCGCCAGCAGCTTGGGTGGGGCAGTACTTCCCTACGAGCAGTACTTC. Amino acids: CASSLGGAVLPYEQYF.

V is TRBV5-1 and J is TRBJ2-2; TRBD2 agrees at 7 bases. V lost 1 base and J lost 4; bases outside the gene matches: 7. Germline CDR1 and CDR2: SGHRS and YFSETQ. The CDR3 has 16 amino acids. The CDR3 loop reads CASSLRVERGTGELFF. The DNA for the CDR3 is TGCGCCAGCAGCTTGAGGGTGGAGCGGGGCACCGGGGAGCTGTTTTTT. Looking up the rest from reference TRBV5-1 and TRBJ2-2 gives the full variable domain: KAGVTQTPRYLIKTRGQQVTLSCSPISGHRSVSWYQQTPGQGLQFLFEYFSETQRNKGNFPGRFSGRQFSNSRSEMNVSTLELGDSALYLCASSLRVERGTGELFFGEGSRLTVL.

The chain recombines TRBV5-1 with TRBJ1-1; D not resolved. The V gene's germline CDR1 is SGHRS and CDR2 YFSETQ. V was shortened by 0 bases and J by 1 base, with 13 bases between the two germline ends. This CDR3 contains 16 residues. This CDR3 reads CASSLVGVSSNTEAFF. DNA of the CDR3: TGCGCCAGCAGCTTGGTCGGGGTTTCGTCGAACACTGAAGCTTTCTTT.

This sequence joins TRBV27 and TRBJ1-1, with a weak D call TRBD1 (5 bases). CDR1 is MNHEY and CDR2 is SMNVEV in the germline V gene (reference sequence). The ends were cut back, 6 bases at V and 1 base at J, with 6 bases in the middle. The CDR3 extends over 12 amino acids. CDR3 region: CASSGQNTEAFF. The CDR3 nucleotides are TGTGCCAGCAGCGGACAGAACACTGAAGCTTTCTTT.

This rearrangement joins TRBV9 to TRBJ2-5; D is perhaps TRBD2 (6 bases). The CDR3 is 14 amino acids. CDR1 is SGDLS, CDR2 YYNGEE, per germline. V shed 3 bases and J shed 9 bases, with 18 bases lying between them. CDR3 nucleotide sequence: TGTGCCAGCAGCGGGGGACTGTTCGAAGCGGCCCAGTACTTC. It codes for CASSGGLFEAAQYF.

J is TRBJ1-2 and V is TRBV29-1; no clear D. V was pared by 4 bases and J by 6 bases, with 9 bases between. Per germline, CDR1 SQVTM and CDR2 ANQGSEA. The CDR3 extends over 11 amino acids. The chain's CDR3 is CSVGGEHGYTF. The CDR3 DNA follows: TGCAGCGTTGGGGGTGAACATGGCTACACCTTC.

The J gene is TRBJ2-2, the V gene TRBV1; the table's D call, TRBD2, was not checked against the DNA. TRBV1 is given as a pseudogene. There are 17 residues in the CDR3. In nucleotides, the CDR3 is TGCACCAGGTCTCTTCTAGCGGGGGGGCAAAACACCGGGGAGCTGTTTTTT. Translated, it gives CTRSLLAGGQNTGELFF.

J is TRBJ1-2 and V is TRBV5-4; 8 nucleotides agree with TRBD1. With 4 bases clipped from V and 3 bases from J, the junction kept 11 bases outside the gene matches. This CDR3 is 16 amino acids long. Germline CDR1 reads SGHNT; CDR2 reads YYREEE (reference sequence). The CDR3 sequence is CASSLTSGGADYGYTF. CDR3 sequence (DNA): TGTGCCAGCAGCCTCACGTCAGGGGGCGCCGACTATGGCTACACCTTC.

The chain has TRBV6-1 and TRBJ2-2; D unclear. V gave up 1 base and J gave up 3 bases, with 6 bases separating them. The CDR3 has 14 amino acids. Per germline, CDR1 MNHNS and CDR2 SASEGT. The CDR3 bases are TGTGCCAGCAGTGAAGGGTCGGACACCGGGGAGCTGTTTTTT. Amino acid sequence: CASSEGSDTGELFF.

This clone has just a few counts. The J gene is TRBJ2-5, the V gene TRBV19; D is unresolved. This CDR3 contains 13 residues. Trimming took 6 bases from V and 1 from J, leaving 9 bases between them. Per the germline V gene, CDR1 is LNHDA and CDR2 is SQIVND (reference sequence). This chain's CDR3 is CASSQSSQETQYF. In DNA form, the CDR3 reads TGTGCCAGTAGCCAATCCAGCCAAGAGACCCAGTACTTC.

The rearrangement uses TRBV30 and TRBJ1-3; D gene unclear. The germline V gene has CDR1 GTSNPN and CDR2 SVGIG (reference sequence). CDR3 length equals 13 residues. Trimming cost V 2 bases and J 3 bases, with 8 bases left between them. The CDR3 nucleotides are TGTGCCTGGAGTAGGGCAGTTGGAAACACCATATATTTT. It yields the protein CAWSRAVGNTIYF.

V and J are TRBV6-4 and TRBJ2-3; D might be TRBD2 (5 bases). CDR1 and CDR2 from the germline V gene are MRHNA and SNTAGT. Trimming cost V 3 bases and J 0 bases, with 10 bases left between them. The CDR3 loop spans 15 amino acids. This CDR3 reads CASSEGVSSTDTQYF. The CDR3 DNA reads as TGTGCCAGCAGTGAGGGAGTTTCTAGCACAGATACGCAGTATTTT.

The rearrangement joins TRBV5-1 to TRBJ1-2; TRBD1 matches at 9 bases. V was clipped by 6 bases and J by 1 base; unmatched bases: 7. The length of the CDR3 is 15 residues. From germline, CDR1 is SGHRS and CDR2 YFSETQ. Here the CDR3 DNA reads TGCGCCAGCAATCCGACAGGGGGTGATAACTATGGCTACACCTTC. Its translation is CASNPTGGDNYGYTF.

The rearrangement links TRBV6-5 to TRBJ1-2, with 11 bases lining up with TRBD1. CDR3 size: 15 residues. CDR1 is MNHEY, CDR2 SVGAGI, per germline. J lost 5 bases, V lost 2 bases, and 4 bases had no gene match. CDR3 loop: CASSYIGTGGYGYTF. CDR3 DNA sequence: TGTGCCAGCAGTTACATAGGGACAGGGGGATATGGCTACACCTTC.

The CDR3 DNA is TGCGCCAGCAGCCAATCGAGACAGGGTCCCTACGAGCAGTACTTC. Translation: CASSQSRQGPYEQYF. V gene TRBV4-3 combines with J gene TRBJ2-7; 7 nucleotides agree with TRBD1. V was clipped by 2 bases and J by 2 bases; unmatched bases: 6. There are 15 residues in the CDR3. Germline lookup yields CDR1 LGHNA and CDR2 YSLEER.

The chain combines TRBV4-2 with TRBJ2-4; 10 positions match TRBD1. The J segment lost 5 bases and the V segment lost 3 bases, leaving 4 bases of the junction unmatched. Germline V gene sequence: CDR1 LGHNA, CDR2 YNFKEQ. This CDR3 region has 15 residues. CDR3 nucleotides: TGTGCCAGCAGCCAGGAGGGACAGGGGCAAAACATTCAGTACTTC. The encoded protein is CASSQEGQGQNIQYF.

The rearrangement uses TRBV7-8 and TRBJ2-5, with 9 positions matching TRBD1. The germline V gene encodes CDR1 SGHVS and CDR2 FQNEAQ. V dropped 5 bases and J dropped 0; count of bases not matched to a gene: 4. The CDR3 runs to 15 residues. CDR3 DNA: TGTGCCAGCAGCCTCGGGACAGGGTACCAAGAGACCCAGTACTTC. This encodes CASSLGTGYQETQYF.

The chain carries TRBV11-3 and TRBJ1-1; the D is unclear. Trimming took off 5 bases at V and 1 base at J, with 8 bases between the two ends. This CDR3 is built from 13 residues. CDR1 SGHNT and CDR2 YENEEA come from the germline V gene. The CDR3 here is CASSTQKNTEAFF. DNA of the CDR3: TGTGCCAGCAGCACCCAGAAGAACACTGAAGCTTTCTTT.

This chain joins TRBV18 and TRBJ2-3; TRBD1 agrees at 10 bases. The germline CDR1 and CDR2 sequences are KGHSH and LQKENI. Trimming at V came to 8 bases and at J to 2 bases, leaving 10 bases not matched to a gene. The CDR3 contains 16 residues. This chain's CDR3 is CASALTGGFNTDTQYF. As DNA, the CDR3 is TGTGCCAGCGCTTTGACAGGGGGCTTTAACACAGATACGCAGTATTTT. Full variable domain (outside the CDR3, taken from reference TRBV18 and TRBJ2-3): NAGVMQNPRHLVRRRGQEARLRCSPMKGHSHVYWYRQLPEEGLKFMVYLQKENIIDESGMPKERFSAEFPKEGPSILRIQQVVRGDSAAYFCASALTGGFNTDTQYFGPGTRLTVL.

The chain joins TRBV30 to TRBJ1-3, with D uncertain. Germline CDR1 is GTSNPN and CDR2 is SVGIG (reference sequence). V dropped 0 bases and J dropped 4 bases, with 10 bases sitting between them. The CDR3 has 14 amino acids. CDR3 DNA sequence: TGTGCCTGGAGTGTACCGGGGATAGGAAACACCATATATTTT. Translated, it gives CAWSVPGIGNTIYF.

J is TRBJ1-2 and V is TRBV12-5; D unclear. CDR1 LGHNT and CDR2 FRNRAP come from the germline V gene. This CDR3 has 13 amino acids. Trimming pared 5 bases from V and 3 bases from J, leaving 10 bases between. CDR3 loop: CASGTQTDYGYTF. The CDR3 region has the DNA TGTGCTAGTGGTACCCAAACAGACTATGGCTACACCTTC.

V gene TRBV28 combines with J gene TRBJ1-1; TRBD1 agrees at 7 bases. The CDR3 is made up of 13 amino acids. Germline-derived CDR1 and CDR2 are MDHEN and SYDVKM. V gave up 7 bases and J gave up 7 bases; unmatched junction bases: 9. The CDR3 nucleotides read TGTGCCAGCAAGGGTGGGACAGAGTATGAAGCTTTCTTT. Translating it yields CASKGGTEYEAFF.

CDR3 bases: TGTGCCAGCAGTTGGACGTTGGGGGCCAACGTCCTGACTTTC. Translation: CASSWTLGANVLTF. This chain connects TRBV6-5 to TRBJ2-6; D not certain. This CDR3 contains 14 residues. Per germline, CDR1 MNHEY and CDR2 SVGAGI. With 4 bases removed from V and 4 bases from J, the gap between germline ends came to 8 bases.

The chain carries TRBV28 and TRBJ2-1, with no clear D. The CDR3 has 14 amino acids. V shed 4 bases and J shed 0 bases, with 7 bases lying between them. Germline CDR1 reads MDHEN; CDR2 reads SYDVKM. CDR3 in DNA: TGTGCCAGCAGTTACCCACCCTCCTACAATGAGCAGTTCTTC. It codes for CASSYPPSYNEQFF.

This sequence joins TRBV5-4 and TRBJ2-7, with 9 nucleotides matching TRBD1. Germline trimming cut 4 bases from V and 3 bases from J; bases unmatched to any gene: 5. Germline V CDR1 and CDR2: SGHNT, YYREEE (reference sequence). This CDR3 has 14 residues. For the CDR3, the DNA is TGTGCCAGCAGCCCTACAGGGGGCGGCTACGAGCAGTACTTC. Its translation is CASSPTGGGYEQYF.